The T cell receptor (beta chain) under discussion was sequenced for a study of blood T cell repertoires in COVID-19 (dated by TCRdb to the early 2020s). With regard to the full study: Samples covering the acute and convalescent phases of COVID-19 were provided by collaborators in the United States, Italy and Spain. Nearly every sample came with metadata listing a de-identified subject ID, COVID-19 status, age in years and sex. A freely available public database, intended as a resource for researchers studying the immune response to SARS-CoV-2, is where the repertoires were released. The prospective study material was composed of cDNA or gDNA derived from T cells, B-cell-depleted T cells, or PBMCs. Samples were obtained from the ongoing ImmuneRACE study (first 160 participants) and from 1,254 subjects provided by 6 global collaborators. Where HLA class I and class II types were available, the types were taken from metadata supplied by the sample provider, not from assay-based typing. The dataset comprised deeply sampled blood TCRbeta repertoires from subjects exposed to, actively infected with, or recovered from COVID-19. Findings and caveats that apply to the study as a whole: The amount of clinical and demographic metadata varied by source and participant and was provided uncurated.

TCRbeta CDR3 regions were amplified from genomic DNA using the immunoSEQ Assay, a bias-controlled multiplex PCR. Per the original workflow: Within the assay, amplification of reference gene primers was used to estimate how many nucleated cells each sample contained. To quantify the absolute abundance of each unique TCRbeta CDR3 rearrangement, sequence reads were collapsed and filtered. For each sample, productive Simpson clonality was calculated by taking the square root of Simpson's diversity index across productive rearrangements. In its TCRdb copy, this immuneACCESS table keeps in-frame sequences only and misses some clones. Where compared with another copy, unresolved V genes explain less than half of these, and the others have no known cause. D and trimming come from the DNA, and the V and J calls and clone size come from that table. A total of under 200,000 clones appear in this sample, roughly 90% of them only once. The ten largest make up approximately 0.5% of the sample.

From cysteine to phenylalanine, the CDR3 is 16 amino acids long. The retained sequence is limited to the CDR3, 48 bases, with the frame set at the first base. Germline trimming amounts to 7 bases on V and 4 bases on J, with 11 as the count of junction bases outside the gene matches. Sequences SQVTM (CDR1) and ANQGSEA (CDR2) are obtained from the germline V gene. About this clone itself: Its antigen is currently not known. Within one base of it there is no much larger clone, and no base qualities were kept.

Collaborating institutions collected whole blood in K2EDTA tubes following their own protocols. Collaborator samples were shipped for TCRbeta analysis as frozen whole blood, isolated PBMCs, or DNA extracted from either sample type. Sequenced: peripheral blood. Rearrangement joined TRBV29-1 to TRBJ2-1; 12 central nucleotides agree with TRBD2. The sequence was collected from a man aged 50 or older with acute or convalescent COVID-19. The DNA is as follows: TGCAGCGGAGACCGGCTAGCGGGGGGGACGTACAATGAGCAGTTCTTC. Its translation reads: CSGDRLAGGTYNEQFF.